The 23 T cell receptor beta chains reported below all come from one sample, sequenced in a study of shared clonotypes between healthy human individuals. Repertoires were generated with immunoSEQ multiplex PCR, while TCRdb's copy carries only in-frame clones and drops some. The sample carries over 850,000 clones, 70% to 80% recorded once. The sequencing input was memory CD4+ T cells from PBMCs. The subset was: CD45RA-negative fraction. Receptors originate from a man aged 18 to 30 in good health. Some clones in this sample may be carry-over from other donors' samples.

The chain joins TRBV5-6 to TRBJ2-3; 7 bases agree with TRBD1. The CDR3 contains 14 residues. Trimming cost V 4 bases and J 1 base; bases outside gene matches: 3. Germline CDR1 SGHDT, CDR2 YYEEEE. The DNA of the CDR3 is TGTGCCAGCAGCACCGACAGGGGCACAGATACGCAGTATTTT. Its protein is CASSTDRGTDTQYF. Filled out from reference TRBV5-6 and TRBJ2-3, the complete variable domain reads DAGVTQSPTHLIKTRGQQVTLRCSPKSGHDTVSWYQQALGQGPQFIFQYYEEEERQRGNFPDRFSGHQFPNYSSELNVNALLLGDSALYLCASSTDRGTDTQYFGPGTRLTVL.

This clone turned up a few times. CDR3 in DNA: TGTGCCAGTAGTACGTACCGGGACCCCGAAAGGTATGGCTACACCTTC. Residues: CASSTYRDPERYGYTF. The chain combines TRBV19 with TRBJ1-2; weak D call: TRBD1 (5 bases). Germline CDR1 LNHDA, CDR2 SQIVND (reference sequence). This CDR3 is 16 amino acids long. V gave up 4 bases and J gave up 5 bases, with 20 bases separating them.

The chain links TRBV2 to TRBJ1-1; D unclear. Germline V lookup: CDR1 SNHLY, CDR2 FYNNEI. V shed 4 bases and J shed 4 bases, with 13 bases lying between them. CDR3 size: 14 residues. DNA of the CDR3: TGTGCCAGCAGTGGCCCCAGCAAGGGCACTGAAGCTTTCTTT. It encodes CASSGPSKGTEAFF.

V gene TRBV2 combines with J gene TRBJ1-4; 12 bases agree with TRBD1. The CDR3 totals 15 residues. V was clipped by 3 bases and J by 10 bases; unmatched bases: 6. Germline V gives CDR1 SNHLY, CDR2 FYNNEI. Written as DNA, the CDR3 is TGTGCCAGCAGTGAGATGGGACAGGGGGCTGGAAAACTGTTTTTT. This sequence encodes CASSEMGQGAGKLFF.

The chain carries TRBV29-1 and TRBJ2-1, with 11 bases fitting TRBD2. Germline CDR1 and CDR2: SQVTM and ANQGSEA. Trimming at V came to 1 base and at J to 6 bases, leaving 5 bases not matched to a gene. The CDR3 is made up of 15 amino acids. CDR3 in DNA: TGCAGCGTTGAAGCCCCGGGACTAGCGGCCAATGAGCAGTTCTTC. As protein: CSVEAPGLAANEQFF.

The chain carries TRBV2 and TRBJ2-5; D is ambiguous. The CDR3 runs 13 residues. Trimming left V 10 bases short and J 1 base short, with 13 bases between. Germline V gene sequence: CDR1 SNHLY, CDR2 FYNNEI. CDR3 in amino acids: CATSDMSQETQYF. Written as DNA, the CDR3 is TGTGCCACCAGCGACATGTCCCAAGAGACCCAGTACTTC.

This chain connects TRBV27 to TRBJ2-7, with a possible D match to TRBD1 (6 bases). The CDR3 totals 13 residues. V was clipped by 10 bases and J by 5 bases, with 18 bases between them. Per germline, CDR1 MNHEY and CDR2 SMNVEV (reference sequence). CDR3 region: CATERMGAHEQYF. CDR3 DNA sequence: TGTGCCACAGAACGGATGGGGGCCCACGAGCAGTACTTC.

Of note for this clone: The same CDR3 arises from other DNA sequences in this sample as well. The CDR3 loop is CASSLGGAGYGYTF. Written as DNA, the CDR3 is TGTGCCAGCAGCTTAGGGGGAGCAGGGTATGGCTACACCTTC. The rearrangement uses TRBV7-8 and TRBJ1-2, with a weak D call TRBD1 (5 bases). Germline lookup yields CDR1 SGHVS and CDR2 FQNEAQ. The CDR3 is 14 residues long. Trimming left V 1 base short and J 5 bases short, with 11 bases between.

This clone occurred once. This chain uses TRBV5-1 with TRBJ2-3; 7 bases line up with TRBD2. The germline CDR1 and CDR2 sequences are SGHRS and YFSETQ. V dropped 3 bases and J dropped 0; count of bases not matched to a gene: 7. CDR3 length: 16 residues. The CDR3: CASSSGGVSSTDTQYF. CDR3 DNA: TGCGCCAGCAGCTCGGGAGGTGTGTCGAGCACAGATACGCAGTATTTT.

The rearrangement uses TRBV28 and TRBJ1-4; 7 bases are shared with TRBD1. CDR1 MDHEN and CDR2 SYDVKM come from the germline V gene. Trimming took 5 bases from V and 3 from J; bases not matched to a gene: 6. There are 15 residues in the CDR3. CDR3 in DNA: TGTGCCAGCAGTGAACCGGGACAGCCTAATGAAAAACTGTTTTTT. It yields the protein CASSEPGQPNEKLFF.

At least ten counts were recorded for this clone. This sample includes further DNA sequences coding for the same CDR3. The chain links TRBV11-2 to TRBJ1-1; D unclear. V was pared by 5 bases and J by 0 bases, with 13 bases between. The CDR3 covers 15 residues. Per germline, CDR1 SGHAT and CDR2 FQNNGV. CDR3: CASSLTANMNTEAFF. CDR3 sequence (DNA): TGTGCCAGCAGCCTAACAGCAAACATGAACACTGAAGCTTTCTTT.

V usage is TRBV5-6 and J usage is TRBJ2-7, with TRBD2 matching 8 bases. Germline V gene data show CDR1 as SGHDT and CDR2 as YYEEEE. The V segment lost 4 bases and the J segment 3 bases; nucleotides outside the gene matches: 6. The CDR3 is 14 amino acids. CDR3 in amino acids: CASSIGTSLYEQYF. CDR3 nucleotide sequence: TGTGCCAGCAGCATCGGGACTAGTCTCTACGAGCAGTACTTC.

This chain joins TRBV28 and TRBJ2-5, with TRBD2 matching 14 bases. After removal of 6 bases from V and 5 bases from J, the junction contained 11 bases not matched to a gene. Germline assignment: CDR1 MDHEN and CDR2 SYDVKM. The CDR3 contains 17 residues. The CDR3 region is CASSNRLAGGRRETQYF. CDR3 DNA: TGTGCCAGCAGCAACAGACTAGCGGGAGGGCGTAGGGAGACCCAGTACTTC.

CDR3 amino acids: CASRPFRGLSYEQYF. CDR3 sequence (DNA): TGTGCCAGCAGACCCTTTCGAGGCCTCTCCTACGAGCAGTACTTC. V gene TRBV28 combines with J gene TRBJ2-7; the D is unclear. Trimming pared 6 bases from V and 0 bases from J, leaving 15 bases between. Germline CDR1 and CDR2: MDHEN and SYDVKM. The CDR3 is 15 residues long. Full variable domain (remainder filled in from reference TRBV28 and TRBJ2-7): DVKVTQSSRYLVKRTGEKVFLECVQDMDHENMFWYRQDPGLGLRLIYFSYDVKMKEKGDIPEGYSVSREKKERFSLILESASTNQTSMYLCASRPFRGLSYEQYFGPGTRLTVT.

The chain has TRBV28 and TRBJ1-5, with D possibly being TRBD1 (5 bases). Deletions cut 2 bases from V and 4 bases from J, with 9 bases between. Germline V gene sequence: CDR1 MDHEN, CDR2 SYDVKM. The CDR3 contains 14 residues. The CDR3 nucleotides read TGTGCCAGCAGTTTACCACAGGAAAATCAGCCCCAGCATTTT. As protein: CASSLPQENQPQHF.

The chain combines TRBV7-8 with TRBJ2-5; D perhaps matches TRBD1 (6 bases). The CDR3 runs 13 residues. Germline V gene data show CDR1 as SGHVS and CDR2 as FQNEAQ. V gave up 5 bases and J gave up 4 bases, with 11 bases separating them. The CDR3 region has the DNA TGTGCCAGCAGCCCAGGACAGTCAGAGACCCAGTACTTC. This codes for CASSPGQSETQYF.

The chain links TRBV11-3 to TRBJ2-7, with D possibly being TRBD2 (7 bases). In germline, CDR1 is SGHNT, CDR2 YENEEA. CDR3 size: 14 residues. Trimming removed 5 bases at V and 4 bases at J, with 15 bases between. CDR3 in amino acids: CASSPGGQAYEQYF. DNA of the CDR3: TGTGCCAGCAGCCCCGGGGGGCAAGCGTACGAGCAGTACTTC.

This sequence joins TRBV9 and TRBJ2-3; D is unclear. Between the trimmed V and J ends, which lost 0 bases and 0 bases, there was a span of 5 bases. Germline CDR1 SGDLS, CDR2 YYNGEE. The CDR3 runs 14 residues. CDR3 coding DNA: TGTGCCAGCAGCGTAGTTGACAGCACAGATACGCAGTATTTT. This translates into CASSVVDSTDTQYF.

The chain combines TRBV11-1 with TRBJ2-1; 7 bases agree with TRBD2. Germline CDR1 is SGHAT and CDR2 is FQDESV (reference sequence). J was trimmed by 5 bases and V by 4 bases; bases with no gene match: 11. This CDR3 has 16 amino acids. The CDR3 spells CASSSWGLSRDNEQFF. The DNA for the CDR3 is TGTGCCAGCAGCTCCTGGGGACTAAGTAGGGACAATGAGCAGTTCTTC.

The J gene is TRBJ2-1, the V gene TRBV6-6; 7 positions match TRBD2. Germline trimming cut 5 bases from V and 9 bases from J; bases unmatched to any gene: 4. In germline, CDR1 is MNHNY, CDR2 SVGAGI (reference sequence). The CDR3 spans 12 residues. CDR3 DNA: TGTGCCAGCAGTCCCACGGGGGGTGAGCAGTTCTTC. Translation: CASSPTGGEQFF.

The gene calls are TRBV28 and TRBJ2-7; D perhaps matches TRBD1 (6 bases). The CDR3 spans 12 residues. Germline V gene data show CDR1 as MDHEN and CDR2 as SYDVKM. Trimming pared 6 bases from V and 7 bases from J, leaving 13 bases between. CDR3 coding DNA: TGTGCCAGCAGGTCCCCAGGGGAGGAGCAGTACTTC. It yields the protein CASRSPGEEQYF.

The DNA for the CDR3 is TGCGCCAGCAGCTCAAAAGGGGACACTGAAGCTTTCTTT. Protein: CASSSKGDTEAFF. This chain connects TRBV5-1 to TRBJ1-1, with D perhaps TRBD1 (5 bases). This CDR3 is 13 amino acids long. V gave up 3 bases and J gave up 3 bases, with 9 bases separating them. CDR1 is SGHRS, CDR2 YFSETQ, per germline.

The genes are TRBV18 and TRBJ2-7, with 11 bases fitting TRBD1. In germline, CDR1 is KGHSH, CDR2 LQKENI. With 3 bases clipped from V and 3 bases from J, the junction kept 4 bases outside the gene matches. The CDR3 runs 15 residues. This CDR3 reads CASSPTGTGGYEQYF. The CDR3 DNA follows: TGTGCCAGCTCACCTACCGGGACAGGGGGCTACGAGCAGTACTTC. The full variable domain, completed using reference TRBV18 and TRBJ2-7, is NAGVMQNPRHLVRRRGQEARLRCSPMKGHSHVYWYRQLPEEGLKFMVYLQKENIIDESGMPKERFSAEFPKEGPSILRIQQVVRGDSAAYFCASSPTGTGGYEQYFGPGTRLTVT.